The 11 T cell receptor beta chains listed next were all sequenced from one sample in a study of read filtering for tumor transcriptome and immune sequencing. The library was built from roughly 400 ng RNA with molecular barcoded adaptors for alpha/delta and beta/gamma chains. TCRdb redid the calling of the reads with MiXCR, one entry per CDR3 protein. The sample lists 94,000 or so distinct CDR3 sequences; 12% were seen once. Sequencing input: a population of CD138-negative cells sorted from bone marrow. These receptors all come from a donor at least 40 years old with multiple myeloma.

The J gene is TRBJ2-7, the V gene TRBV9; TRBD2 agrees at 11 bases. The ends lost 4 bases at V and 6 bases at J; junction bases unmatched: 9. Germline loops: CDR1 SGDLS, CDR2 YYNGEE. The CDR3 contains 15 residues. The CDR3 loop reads CASSPTSGSLSEQYF. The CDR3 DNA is TGTGCCAGCAGCCCAACTAGCGGGAGTTTATCCGAGCAGTACTTC.

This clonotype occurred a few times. The CDR3 protein is CASSHREGAQHF. The CDR3 bases are TGTGCCAGCAGTCACAGGGAGGGGGCCCAGCATTTT. The rearrangement joins TRBV6-2 or TRBV6-3 to TRBJ1-5, with D tentatively TRBD1 (6 bases). V shed 5 bases and J shed 11 bases, with 13 bases lying between them. Germline CDR1 is MNHEY and CDR2 is SVGEGT. This CDR3 has 12 amino acids.

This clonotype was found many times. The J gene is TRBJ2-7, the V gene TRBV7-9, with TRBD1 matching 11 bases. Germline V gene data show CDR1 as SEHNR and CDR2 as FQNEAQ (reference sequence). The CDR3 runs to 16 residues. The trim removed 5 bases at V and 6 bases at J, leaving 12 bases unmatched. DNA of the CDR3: TGTGCCAGCAGCCGCGGACAGGGGGCTGCATTGTCCGAGCAGTACTTC. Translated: CASSRGQGAALSEQYF.

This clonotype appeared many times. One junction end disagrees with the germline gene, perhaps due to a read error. CDR3 protein: CVSDRGAGNEKLFF. CDR3 coding DNA: TGTGTCAGCGACCGGGGGGCAGGAAATGAAAAACTGTTTTTT. The rearrangement links TRBV7-9 to TRBJ1-4; maybe TRBD1 (6 bases). Germline CDR1 and CDR2: SEHNR and FQNEAQ (reference sequence). This CDR3 is built from 14 residues.

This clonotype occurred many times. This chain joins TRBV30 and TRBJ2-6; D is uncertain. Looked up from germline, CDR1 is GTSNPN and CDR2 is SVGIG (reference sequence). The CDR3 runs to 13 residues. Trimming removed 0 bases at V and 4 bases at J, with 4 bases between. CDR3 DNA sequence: TGTGCCTGGAGTGTCGCGGGGGCCAACGTCCTGACTTTC. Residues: CAWSVAGANVLTF. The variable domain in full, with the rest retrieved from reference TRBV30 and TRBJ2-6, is SQTIHQWPATLVQPVGSPLSLECTVEGTSNPNLYWYRQAAGRGLQLLFYSVGIGQISSEVPQNLSASRPQDRQFILSSKKLLLSDSGFYLCAWSVAGANVLTFGAGSRLTVL.

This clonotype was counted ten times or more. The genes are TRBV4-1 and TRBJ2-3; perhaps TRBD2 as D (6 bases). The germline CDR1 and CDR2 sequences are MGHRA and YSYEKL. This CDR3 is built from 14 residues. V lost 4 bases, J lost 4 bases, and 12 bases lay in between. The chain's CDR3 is CASSLGTSPDTQYF. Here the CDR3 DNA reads TGCGCCAGCAGCCTTGGGACTTCCCCAGATACGCAGTATTTT.

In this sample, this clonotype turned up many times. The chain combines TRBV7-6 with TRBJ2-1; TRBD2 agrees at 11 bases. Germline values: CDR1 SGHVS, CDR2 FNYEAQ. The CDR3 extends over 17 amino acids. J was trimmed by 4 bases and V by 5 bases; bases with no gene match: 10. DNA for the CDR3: TGTGCCAGCAGCCCCCATGGAACTAGCGGGAGTTACAATGAGCAGTTCTTC. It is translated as CASSPHGTSGSYNEQFF.

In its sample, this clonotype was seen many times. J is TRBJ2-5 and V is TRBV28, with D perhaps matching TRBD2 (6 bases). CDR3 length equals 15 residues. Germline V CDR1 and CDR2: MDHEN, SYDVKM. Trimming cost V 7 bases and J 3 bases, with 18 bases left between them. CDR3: CASTPPGVPKETQYF. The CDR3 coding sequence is TGTGCCAGCACCCCCCCGGGGGTACCCAAAGAGACCCAGTACTTC.

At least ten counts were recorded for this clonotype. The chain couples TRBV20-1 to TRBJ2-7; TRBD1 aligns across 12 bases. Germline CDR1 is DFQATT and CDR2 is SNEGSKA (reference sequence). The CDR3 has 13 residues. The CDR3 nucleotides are TGCAGCGCCGCCGGGACAGGGGGCAACGAGCAGTACTTC. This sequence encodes CSAAGTGGNEQYF.

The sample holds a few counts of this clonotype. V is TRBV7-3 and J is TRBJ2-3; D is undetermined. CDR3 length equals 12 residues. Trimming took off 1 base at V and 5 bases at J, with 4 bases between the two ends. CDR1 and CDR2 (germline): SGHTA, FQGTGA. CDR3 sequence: CASSLMGDTQYF. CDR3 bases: TGTGCCAGCAGCTTAATGGGAGATACGCAGTATTTT.

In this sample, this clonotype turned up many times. In nucleotides, the CDR3 is TGTGCCAGTACCTCGGTGGGGGAGGATGAGCAGTTCTTC. Encoded protein: CASTSVGEDEQFF. The chain combines TRBV19 with TRBJ2-1; perhaps TRBD2 as D (6 bases). CDR1 and CDR2 from the germline V gene are LNHDA and SQIVND (reference sequence). CDR3 length: 13 amino acids. The V end lost 7 bases, the J end lost 8 bases, and 15 bases lay between the germline ends.